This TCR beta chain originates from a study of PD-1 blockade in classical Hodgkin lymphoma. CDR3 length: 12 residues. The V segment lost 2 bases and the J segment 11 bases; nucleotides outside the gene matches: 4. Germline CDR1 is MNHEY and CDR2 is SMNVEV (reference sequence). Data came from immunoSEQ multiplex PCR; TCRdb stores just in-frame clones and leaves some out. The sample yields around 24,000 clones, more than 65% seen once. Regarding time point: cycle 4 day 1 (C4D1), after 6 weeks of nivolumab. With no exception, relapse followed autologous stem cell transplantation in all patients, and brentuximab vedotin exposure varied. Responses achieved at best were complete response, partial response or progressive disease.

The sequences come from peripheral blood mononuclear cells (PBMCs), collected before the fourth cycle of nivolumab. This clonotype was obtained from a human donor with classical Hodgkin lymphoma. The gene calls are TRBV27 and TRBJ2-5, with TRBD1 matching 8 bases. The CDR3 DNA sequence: TGTGCCAGCAGTTTAGGACAGGGAAGGCAGTACTTC. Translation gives CASSLGQGRQYF.